This note documents a single T cell receptor (beta chain) sequence. What it binds is not known. This sample was taken from a study of T-cell reconstitution after alpha-beta-depleted transplantation in children. Unique molecular identifiers tagged the TCRbeta library. TCRdb re-derived calls from the PCR reads in MiXCR, one entry per CDR3 protein. The sample yields around 800,000 distinct CDR3 sequences, less than 20% seen once. The CDR3 consists of 16 residues. Per the germline V gene, CDR1 is MGHRA and CDR2 is YSYEKL. Trimming cost V 4 bases and J 2 bases; bases outside gene matches: 7. The study's findings and limits: Once a year had passed after transplant, T-cell counts and diversity came mostly from newly produced T cells. Reports say that about two months after transplant, the alpha-beta T cells came out of several hundred graft clones that had expanded. At day 60, the high TCRbeta diversity found in some patients originated from recipient T cells and thymic progenitors that had survived.

The sample consisted of PBMCs, mostly from graft donor cells, taken 360 days after TCRalphabeta/CD19-depleted stem cell transplant. The chain has TRBV4-1 and TRBJ2-1; 8 nucleotides align to TRBD2. This sequence originates from a male patient aged 5 to 17 who had a stem cell transplant for acute lymphoblastic leukemia, so the T cells may come from the graft donor. For the CDR3, the DNA is TGCGCCAGCAGCCTTCTAGCGGGTCGAACCTACAATGAGCAGTTCTTC. The encoded protein is CASSLLAGRTYNEQFF.